This TCR beta chain was retrieved from a study of T cells in Graves' hyperthyroidism and ophthalmopathy. Researchers took RNA transcripts and amplified the TCR beta CDR3 regions from them. An initial round of RT-PCR targeting the TCR CDR3 relied on the HTBI primer set. MiXCR was run by TCRdb on the multiplex PCR reads, yielding one entry per CDR3 protein. The data contain roughly 400,000 distinct CDR3 sequences, 15% to 18% of them seen just once; the ten biggest clones take up around a quarter. V was pared by 6 bases and J by 5 bases, with 3 bases of the junction left unmatched. Germline V gene lookup returns CDR1 SGHTA and CDR2 FQGTGA. The length of the CDR3 is 13 residues.

This sequence originates from a woman aged 18 to 35 with Graves' hyperthyroidism that later progressed to Graves' ophthalmopathy. This chain links TRBV7-3 with TRBJ2-2; 7 bases line up with TRBD1. Sequencing input: blood. The chain's CDR3 is CASRPQGTGELFF. The CDR3 nucleotides are TGTGCCAGCAGACCACAGGGGACCGGGGAGCTGTTTTTT.